This TCR beta chain was identified during a study of T cells in Graves' hyperthyroidism and ophthalmopathy. This clonotype was observed a few times. Antigen: not known. The study included ophthalmopathy patients with Clinical Activity Score at least 3, NOSPECS grade at least 4 and duration under 3 months. Study outcomes and limitations: In the analysis, a 13 V-J model separated ophthalmopathy from stable hyperthyroidism.

Amplification yielded TCR beta CDR3 regions, with RNA transcripts as the source. HTBI primers were the set used in a first-round RT-PCR of the TCR CDR3. A single record per CDR3 protein comes from TCRdb applying MiXCR to the multiplex PCR reads. The sample records under 400,000 distinct CDR3 sequences, 15% to 20% being singletons. The V and J ends lost 0 bases and 10 bases respectively, with 16 bases between them. CDR1 and CDR2 from the germline V gene are MGHRA and YSYEKL. This CDR3 is 14 amino acids long. The sequencing sample was made of blood. The chain is built from TRBV4-1 and TRBJ2-7, with D tentatively TRBD1 or TRBD2 (5 bases each). The sequence derives from a woman between 40 and 50 years old with Graves' ophthalmopathy. The CDR3 region is CASSQEAGTLFQYF. In nucleotides, the CDR3 is TGCGCCAGCAGCCAAGAGGCCGGGACCCTTTTCCAGTACTTC.